This T cell receptor beta chain stems from a study of cytomegalovirus exposure and HLA in healthy donors. At the level of the study: Sequencing of about 179 million T cells in an earlier analysis found some 100 million unique TCR beta sequences. Study outcomes and limitations: Reportedly, diagnosis of cytomegalovirus status by the classifier showed high specificity and sensitivity. An analysis was carried out later, and it reportedly showed fewer N-insertions in an Asian-associated ancestry cluster than the roughly 700-donor mean.

The CDR3 totals 12 residues. Trimming took 0 bases from V and 9 from J, leaving 8 bases between them. Germline lookup yields CDR1 GTSNPN and CDR2 SVGIG (reference sequence). About this clone: Its antigen remains unidentified.

In the PCR, 60 Vbeta and 13 Jbeta primers were used. The repertoire was sequenced with immunoSEQ multiplex PCR; TCRdb's copy has only in-frame clones and lacks some. The data show about 140,000 clones, with roughly 9.4% seen just once and over 1.5% held by the top ten. The sample comprised PBMCs. V usage is TRBV30 and J usage is TRBJ2-2; D not resolved. The receptor was isolated from a male donor in good health and CMV-seronegative. The CDR3 region is CAWSVQSRELFF. CDR3 bases: TGTGCCTGGAGTGTGCAGTCCAGGGAGCTGTTTTTT.